Below are 32 T cell receptor beta chains sequenced from a single sample in a study of blood T cells in healthy people across ages. Primers used in a second PCR of about 6 to 11 cycles were a sample-barcoded 5' primer and a J-beta primer mix. TCRdb recomputed calls from the 5' RACE reads with MiXCR, one row per CDR3 protein. The sample lists hundreds of thousands of distinct CDR3 sequences, roughly 49% seen once, with roughly 31% in the top ten. Source material: blood. These receptors were taken from a woman in her sixties in good health.

This clonotype is a singleton in its sample. The J gene is TRBJ2-2, the V gene TRBV20-1; 8 positions agree with TRBD1. Germline V lookup: CDR1 DFQATT, CDR2 SNEGSKA (reference sequence). V gave up 5 bases and J gave up 5 bases; unmatched junction bases: 10. There are 15 residues in the CDR3. CDR3 sequence: CSAQQGGQETGELFF. The CDR3 DNA reads as TGCAGTGCTCAACAGGGGGGCCAGGAAACCGGGGAGCTGTTTTTT.

The chain recombines TRBV6-6 with TRBJ2-1, with D unresolved. Germline assignment: CDR1 MNHNY and CDR2 SVGAGI (reference sequence). CDR3 size: 12 residues. The germline V and J ends were trimmed by 4 bases and 9 bases, with 10 bases remaining between them. The CDR3 reads CASSSLTGEQFF. CDR3 nucleotide sequence: TGTGCCAGCAGTTCCCTCACCGGTGAGCAGTTCTTC.

This clonotype has only a few counts. The J gene is TRBJ2-5, the V gene TRBV7-2; D might be TRBD1 or TRBD2, each matching 5 bases. Judging by the DNA end, TRBJ2-7 fits better; the J call may be wrong. The germline V gene has CDR1 SGHTA and CDR2 FQGNSA. The CDR3 has 15 residues. The CDR3 region has the DNA TGTGCCAGCAGCTTATGGACGGGGCGACTGGGCGAGCAGTACTTC. Translation gives CASSLWTGRLGEQYF.

The chain employs TRBV12-3 or TRBV12-4 and TRBJ2-7, with a possible D match to TRBD1 (6 bases). The closer fit of TRBJ2-5 to the DNA end suggests the J call may be wrong. The CDR3 has 14 amino acids. The CDR3 loop is CASSLRGQGETQYF. In DNA form, the CDR3 reads TGTGCCAGCAGTTTAAGGGGCCAGGGGGAGACCCAGTACTTC.

In this sample, this clonotype turned up a few times. The rearrangement joins TRBV28 to TRBJ2-4; D not certain. The J call could be wrong; TRBJ2-7 is a better fit for the DNA end. The CDR3 is 13 residues long. Looked up from germline, CDR1 is MDHEN and CDR2 is SYDVKM. CDR3 sequence reads: CASSVRLFYEQYF. The CDR3 DNA is TGTGCCAGCAGTGTACGACTGTTCTACGAGCAGTACTTC.

This chain joins TRBV10-3 and TRBJ1-5; a possible D gene is TRBD1 (5 bases). The V end was cut by 10 bases, the J end by 0 bases, with 10 bases between. The CDR3 length is 13 residues. Germline V gene lookup returns CDR1 ENHRY and CDR2 SYGVKD. Here the CDR3 reads CATRGGSNQPQHF. CDR3 sequence (DNA): TGTGCCACCCGGGGGGGTAGCAATCAGCCCCAGCATTTT.

This clonotype appeared a few times. V and J are TRBV29-1 and TRBJ1-2, with TRBD1 as a possible D gene (5 bases). The V end was cut by 7 bases, the J end by 5 bases, with 14 bases between. From germline, CDR1 is SQVTM and CDR2 ANQGSEA. This CDR3 spans 12 amino acids. CDR3 nucleotide sequence: TGCAGCGCCCAGGGAGTGGGGTATGGCTACACCTTC. This encodes CSAQGVGYGYTF. The whole variable domain, filled in from reference TRBV29-1 and TRBJ1-2, reads SAVISQKPSRDICQRGTSLTIQCQVDSQVTMMFWYRQQPGQSLTLIATANQGSEATYESGFVIDKFPISRPNLTFSTLTVSNMSPEDSSIYLCSAQGVGYGYTFGSGTRLTVV.

The chain links TRBV20-1 to TRBJ1-5, with TRBD1 as a possible D gene (6 bases). Trimming took 6 bases from V and 3 from J, leaving 9 bases between them. The CDR3 totals 12 residues. Per germline, CDR1 DFQATT and CDR2 SNEGSKA (reference sequence). For the CDR3, the DNA is TGCAGTGCACGGGACAACAATCAGCCCCAGCATTTT. This gives the protein CSARDNNQPQHF.

This clonotype turned up a few times. The rearrangement joins TRBV4-3 to TRBJ1-2, with TRBD1 matching over 10 bases. Germline CDR1 LGHNA, CDR2 YSLEER. The CDR3 sequence is 14 residues long. The ends lost 1 base at V and 5 bases at J; junction bases unmatched: 1. CDR3 in DNA: TGCGCCAGCAGCCAAGGGGACAGGGGATATGGCTACACCTTC. It yields the protein CASSQGDRGYGYTF.

This chain joins TRBV4-3 and TRBJ2-5; TRBD2 matches at 7 bases. Germline V gene data show CDR1 as LGHNA and CDR2 as YSLEER. The CDR3 length is 16 residues. The V segment lost 0 bases and the J segment 5 bases; nucleotides outside the gene matches: 9. CDR3 protein: CASSQEWAGERETQYF. The CDR3 nucleotides are TGCGCCAGCAGCCAAGAGTGGGCGGGAGAGAGGGAGACCCAGTACTTC.

V gene TRBV20-1 combines with J gene TRBJ2-7, with TRBD1 identical over 7 bases. The V and J ends lost 6 bases and 3 bases, in that order; junction bases with no gene match: 11. The CDR3 covers 14 residues. CDR1 and CDR2 (germline): DFQATT, SNEGSKA (reference sequence). CDR3 amino acids: CSARQGASIYEQYF. CDR3 coding DNA: TGCAGTGCCCGACAGGGAGCCTCGATCTACGAGCAGTACTTC.

This clonotype was seen a handful of times. DNA for the CDR3: TGTGCCAGCAGTTTAATCCTAGCGGGAGTCGGAGAGCAGTACTTC. This translates into CASSLILAGVGEQYF. This sequence joins TRBV6-6 and TRBJ2-7, with 10 bases identical to TRBD2. There are 15 residues in the CDR3. V was clipped by 4 bases and J by 7 bases; unmatched bases: 10. CDR1 is MNHNY and CDR2 is SVGAGI in the germline V gene (reference sequence).

This clonotype has a count of ten or more. The V call is TRBV5-1, the J call TRBJ2-7, with D uncertain. Germline loops: CDR1 SGHRS, CDR2 YFSETQ. CDR3 size: 14 residues. V lost 4 bases, J lost 9 bases, and 20 bases lay in between. Here the CDR3 DNA reads TGCGCCAGCAGCCGAGGCTCCTGGGGTACGGGGCAGTACTTC. Translation gives CASSRGSWGTGQYF.

Concerning this clonotype itself: Mismatch with germline at one junction end may stem from a read error. The chain couples TRBV19 to TRBJ2-1, with D uncertain. Germline-derived CDR1 and CDR2 are LNHDA and SQIVND (reference sequence). The CDR3 has 13 residues. The CDR3 region has the DNA TGTGCTAGTAGTACCGGAGTGATTGATGAGCAGTTCTTC. Protein product: CASSTGVIDEQFF.

As to this clonotype: A much larger clone is a single base away; this may be a read error. The chain carries TRBV4-3 and TRBJ1-3; D not resolved. Per the germline V gene, CDR1 is LGHNA and CDR2 is YSLEER. The CDR3 covers 16 residues. The CDR3 loop is CASSQDSKSSGTTIYF. The CDR3 nucleotides read TGCGCCAGCAGCCAAGATAGTAAGAGCTCTGGAACCACCATATATTTT.

The J gene is TRBJ2-7, the V gene TRBV30; 7 nucleotides align to TRBD2. This CDR3 has 13 residues. J gave up 3 bases and V 0 bases, and 2 bases lay outside the gene matches. The germline V gene has CDR1 GTSNPN and CDR2 SVGIG (reference sequence). The CDR3 loop is CAWSVGLDYEQYF. The CDR3 bases are TGTGCCTGGAGTGTCGGACTAGACTACGAGCAGTACTTC.

In its sample, this clonotype was seen many times. The chain recombines TRBV9 with TRBJ1-4; possible D gene TRBD1, 6 bases. V was clipped by 0 bases and J by 0 bases, with 12 bases between them. The CDR3 is made up of 17 amino acids. Germline V gene data show CDR1 as SGDLS and CDR2 as YYNGEE. The CDR3 coding sequence is TGTGCCAGCAGCGTAGACTCGGACAGATCAACTAATGAAAAACTGTTTTTT. Amino acids: CASSVDSDRSTNEKLFF. Combining the CDR3 with reference TRBV9 and TRBJ1-4 gives the whole variable domain DSGVTQTPKHLITATGQRVTLRCSPRSGDLSVYWYQQSLDQGLQFLIQYYNGEERAKGNILERFSAQQFPDLHSELNLSSLELGDSALYFCASSVDSDRSTNEKLFFGSGTQLSVL.

There are many counts of this clonotype. The chain has TRBV10-1 and TRBJ2-7, with 8 positions matching TRBD1. V dropped 2 bases and J dropped 2; count of bases not matched to a gene: 2. Germline CDR1 and CDR2: WNHNN and SYGVQD (reference sequence). This CDR3 contains 14 residues. The CDR3 sequence: CASSERDRTYEQYF. The DNA of the CDR3 is TGCGCCAGCAGTGAGAGGGACAGGACCTACGAGCAGTACTTC.

This clonotype was observed many times. V gene TRBV7-2 combines with J gene TRBJ2-4; 9 bases map to TRBD1. From germline, CDR1 is SGHTA and CDR2 FQGNSA. CDR3 length: 14 residues. Trimming took 5 bases from V and 7 from J; bases not matched to a gene: 6. CDR3 in amino acids: CASSASGTGNIQYF. CDR3 nucleotide sequence: TGTGCCAGCAGCGCCTCCGGGACAGGGAACATTCAGTACTTC. The whole variable domain, filled in from reference TRBV7-2 and TRBJ2-4, reads GAGVSQSPSNKVTEKGKDVELRCDPISGHTALYWYRQSLGQGLEFLIYFQGNSAPDKSGLPSDRFSAERTGGSVSTLTIQRTQQEDSAVYLCASSASGTGNIQYFGAGTRLSVL.

This clonotype was picked up many times. The chain is built from TRBV4-3 and TRBJ2-1; a possible D gene is TRBD2 (5 bases). The ends were cut back, 0 bases at V and 4 bases at J, with 10 bases in the middle. The CDR3 consists of 15 residues. The germline CDR1 and CDR2 sequences are LGHNA and YSLEER. CDR3 loop: CASSQEGSPYNEQFF. The CDR3 DNA is TGCGCCAGCAGCCAAGAGGGGAGTCCTTACAATGAGCAGTTCTTC.

This chain joins TRBV28 and TRBJ2-3; TRBD1 matches at 10 bases. Germline CDR1 MDHEN, CDR2 SYDVKM. Trimming cost V 5 bases and J 4 bases; bases outside gene matches: 6. The CDR3 runs 15 residues. Written as DNA, the CDR3 is TGTGCCAGCAGTCAGGGACAGGGGAGGCCAGATACGCAGTATTTT. It is translated as CASSQGQGRPDTQYF.

This clonotype was observed once. V usage is TRBV28 and J usage is TRBJ1-2, with D perhaps matching TRBD1 (6 bases). The CDR3 loop spans 16 amino acids. The V gene's germline CDR1 is MDHEN and CDR2 SYDVKM. V was clipped by 8 bases and J by 2 bases, with 21 bases between them. The CDR3 bases are TGTGCCAGCCGAAGCGGAGGTGGGGGCTCAAACTATGGCTACACCTTC. Translating gives CASRSGGGGSNYGYTF.

The rearrangement links TRBV2 to TRBJ2-1; D is unresolved. Trimming removed 5 bases from V and 0 bases from J, with 11 bases in between. The germline V gene has CDR1 SNHLY and CDR2 FYNNEI. The length of the CDR3 is 15 residues. The CDR3 nucleotides read TGTGCCAGCAGTTGGGCGGCAGGCTCCTACAATGAGCAGTTCTTC. It codes for CASSWAAGSYNEQFF.

The chain recombines TRBV7-9 with TRBJ2-5; D is perhaps TRBD2 (6 bases). Germline CDR1 and CDR2: SEHNR and FQNEAQ (reference sequence). V was trimmed by 5 bases and J by 2 bases, leaving 12 bases between them. The CDR3 is 14 residues long. CDR3 nucleotide sequence: TGTGCCAGCAGCAGAGGGGCGGGACAAGAGACCCAGTACTTC. This codes for CASSRGAGQETQYF.

This chain uses TRBV6-1 with TRBJ2-1; TRBD1 matches at 11 bases. With V trimmed by 4 bases and J by 3 bases, 2 bases remained unmatched. The germline V gene encodes CDR1 MNHNS and CDR2 SASEGT. The CDR3 contains 15 residues. CDR3 protein: CASSVGTGGYNEQFF. The CDR3 DNA reads TGTGCCAGCAGTGTGGGGACAGGGGGCTACAATGAGCAGTTCTTC.

This clonotype came up many times. The V gene is TRBV4-2, the J gene TRBJ2-7, with 13 bases lining up with TRBD2. This CDR3 has 16 amino acids. V lost 0 bases to trimming and J lost 5 bases; unmatched junction nucleotides: 4. Germline V gene sequence: CDR1 LGHNA, CDR2 YNFKEQ. CDR3: CASSQDWTSGSDEQYF. CDR3 bases: TGTGCCAGCAGCCAAGACTGGACTAGCGGGAGCGACGAGCAGTACTTC.

This chain links TRBV12-3 or TRBV12-4 with TRBJ2-3, with 11 bases identical to TRBD1. CDR3 size: 17 residues. V lost 4 bases and J lost 4; bases outside the gene matches: 10. The CDR3 nucleotides are TGTGCCAGCAGTTACACCGGGACAGGGGGTTTAGCAGATACGCAGTATTTT. It specifies CASSYTGTGGLADTQYF.

V gene TRBV7-2 combines with J gene TRBJ2-1; TRBD2 matches at 11 bases. This CDR3 comprises 16 residues. Losses at the gene ends were 4 bases for V and 5 bases for J; bases not matched to a gene: 7. Per the germline V gene, CDR1 is SGHTA and CDR2 is FQGNSA. The CDR3 region is CASSSEGLAANNEQFF. The CDR3 DNA follows: TGTGCCAGCAGCTCCGAGGGACTAGCGGCCAACAATGAGCAGTTCTTC. The full variable domain, its missing parts supplied by reference TRBV7-2 and TRBJ2-1, is GAGVSQSPSNKVTEKGKDVELRCDPISGHTALYWYRQSLGQGLEFLIYFQGNSAPDKSGLPSDRFSAERTGGSVSTLTIQRTQQEDSAVYLCASSSEGLAANNEQFFGPGTRLTVL.

Only a few counts were recorded for this clonotype. This chain joins TRBV20-1 and TRBJ2-1; D is uncertain. Trimming removed 3 bases from V and 3 bases from J, with 9 bases in between. The V gene's germline CDR1 is DFQATT and CDR2 SNEGSKA (reference sequence). The CDR3 spans 13 residues. The CDR3 sequence: CSASRTDYNEQFF. CDR3 in DNA: TGCAGTGCTAGCCGGACGGACTACAATGAGCAGTTCTTC.

This sequence joins TRBV20-1 and TRBJ2-7; perhaps TRBD1 as D (6 bases). Germline assignment: CDR1 DFQATT and CDR2 SNEGSKA (reference sequence). There are 14 residues in the CDR3. Trimming shortened V by 1 base and J by 2 bases, and 12 bases separated the two germline ends. This chain's CDR3 is CSARAARGPYEQYF. The CDR3, as DNA: TGCAGTGCTAGAGCGGCCAGGGGCCCCTACGAGCAGTACTTC.

There are many counts of this clonotype. The rearrangement links TRBV7-2 to TRBJ2-5; 14 bases match TRBD2. V shed 1 base and J 5 bases; nucleotides not matched to a gene: 12. This CDR3 is 19 amino acids long. Germline V lookup: CDR1 SGHTA, CDR2 FQGNSA. The CDR3 DNA follows: TGTGCCAGCAGCTTAGTCGGGACTAGCGGGAGCTTGACGGCTGAGACCCAGTACTTC. Protein sequence: CASSLVGTSGSLTAETQYF.

This clonotype came up once. The gene calls are TRBV5-1 and TRBJ1-1; weak D call: TRBD1 (5 bases). This CDR3 is built from 13 residues. Germline lookup yields CDR1 SGHRS and CDR2 YFSETQ. The V gene lost 4 bases and the J gene lost 1 base, with 8 bases spanning the gap. The CDR3 sequence: CASSGAANTEAFF. As DNA, the CDR3 is TGCGCCAGCAGCGGGGCCGCGAACACTGAAGCTTTCTTT.